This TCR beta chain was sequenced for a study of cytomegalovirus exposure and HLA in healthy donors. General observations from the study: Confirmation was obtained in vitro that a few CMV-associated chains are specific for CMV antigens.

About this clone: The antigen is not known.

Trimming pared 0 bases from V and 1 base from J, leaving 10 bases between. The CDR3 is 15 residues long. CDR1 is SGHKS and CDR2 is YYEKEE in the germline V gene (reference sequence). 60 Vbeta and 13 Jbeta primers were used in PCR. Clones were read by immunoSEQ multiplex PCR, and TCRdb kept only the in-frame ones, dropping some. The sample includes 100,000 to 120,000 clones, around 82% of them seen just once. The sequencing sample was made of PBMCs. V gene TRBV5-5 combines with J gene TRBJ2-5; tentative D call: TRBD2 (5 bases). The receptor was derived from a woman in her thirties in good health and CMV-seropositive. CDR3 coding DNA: TGTGCCAGCAGCTTGGTAGGAGGCGTCCAAGAGACCCAGTACTTC. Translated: CASSLVGGVQETQYF.